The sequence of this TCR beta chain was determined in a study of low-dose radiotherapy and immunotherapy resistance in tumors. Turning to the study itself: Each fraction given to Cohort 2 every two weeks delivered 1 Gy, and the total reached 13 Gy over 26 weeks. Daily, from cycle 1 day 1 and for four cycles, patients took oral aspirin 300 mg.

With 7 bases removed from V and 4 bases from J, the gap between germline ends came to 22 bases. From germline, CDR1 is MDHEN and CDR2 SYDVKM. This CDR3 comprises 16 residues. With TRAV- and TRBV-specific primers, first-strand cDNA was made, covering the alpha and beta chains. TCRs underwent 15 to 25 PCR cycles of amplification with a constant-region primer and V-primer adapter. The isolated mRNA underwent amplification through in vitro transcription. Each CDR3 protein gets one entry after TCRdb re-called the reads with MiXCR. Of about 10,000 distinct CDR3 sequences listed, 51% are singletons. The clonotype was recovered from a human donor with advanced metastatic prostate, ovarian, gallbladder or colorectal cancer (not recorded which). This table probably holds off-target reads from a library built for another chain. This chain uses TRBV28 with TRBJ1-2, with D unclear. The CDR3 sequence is CASIAPGMGGGYGYTF. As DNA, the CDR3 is TGTGCCAGCATCGCCCCGGGTATGGGAGGTGGCTATGGCTACACCTTC.